The clone carrying this T cell receptor beta chain was recorded many times. The antigen is unknown. Germline V gives CDR1 LNHDA, CDR2 SQIVND (reference sequence). Losses at the gene ends were 4 bases for V and 7 bases for J; bases not matched to a gene: 15. The CDR3 spans 17 residues. This entry belongs to a study of T cells in Graves' hyperthyroidism and ophthalmopathy. Study outcomes and limitations: The model's output predicted ophthalmopathy at a median of roughly 6 months prior to onset.

Patients aged 18 to 65 had newly diagnosed hyperthyroidism that had lasted under 2 months. Patients having uncontrolled infection, another autoimmune disease, pregnancy or lactation were not included. Clinicians diagnosed patients from clinical symptoms, serum thyroxine and TRAb, thyroid ultrasound and orbital computed tomography. TCR beta CDR3 region amplification was performed from RNA transcripts. Primed by the HTBI set, a first-round RT-PCR was run on the TCR CDR3. TCRdb recomputed calls from the multiplex PCR reads with MiXCR, one row per CDR3 protein. The sample has fewer than 750,000 distinct CDR3 sequences, more than 45% seen once; the top ten hold approximately 7.5%.

The chain recombines TRBV19 with TRBJ1-2, with 10 bases aligning to TRBD1. Sequencing was done on a sample of peripheral blood or thyroid tissue (not recorded which). This clonotype originated in a woman under 30 with Graves' hyperthyroidism. This chain's CDR3 is CASSSGAAIRDRGGYTF. CDR3 DNA: TGTGCCAGTAGTAGTGGGGCCGCGATCCGGGACAGGGGTGGCTACACCTTC.